A selection of T cell receptor beta chains follows, all from one sample in a study of blood T cell repertoires in COVID-19. Assay: immunoSEQ multiplex PCR; the TCRdb copy retains only in-frame clones and omits some. Here the sample spans fewer than 65,000 clones, around 91% being singletons. Sequencing used peripheral blood. Every receptor here comes from a woman aged 55 to 70 with COVID-19, enrolled during active disease. Each CDR3 is given with its conserved first and last residue.

V: TRBV25-1; CDR3: CASSAPGGVGETQYF
V: TRBV7-2; CDR3: CASSFDRGTDTQYF
V: TRBV27; CDR3: CASSLGHRGGDTEAFF
V: TRBV11-2; CDR3: CASSLVVAGGPETQYF
V: TRBV21-1; CDR3: CASSKRGRGPYEQYF
V: TRBV18; CDR3: CASSPPTRGFLHQAFF
V: TRBV11-3; CDR3: CASSLYGGFEQYF
V: TRBV30; CDR3: CAWSGQENTEAFF
V: TRBV24-1; CDR3: CATSDFTRNQPQHF
V: TRBV19; CDR3: CASSALAGAWGEQFF
V: TRBV14; CDR3: CASSLWRETETQYF
V: TRBV7-2; CDR3: CASSLRTGGHQPQHF
V: TRBV3-1/TRBV3-2; CDR3: CASSQRTEANYGYTF
V: TRBV10-1; CDR3: CASSESAGGPDEQFF
V: TRBV14; CDR3: CASSRRTGGKVKQYF
V: TRBV6-5; CDR3: CASNRYRTENTEAFF
V: TRBV9; CDR3: CASSVGLTSATKEDEQYF
V: TRBV30; CDR3: CAWSVPSGRDEQFF
V: TRBV7-7; CDR3: CASSLTAGGPTDTQYF
V: TRBV5-1; CDR3: CASSIPRQGLYEQYF
V: TRBV10-3; CDR3: CAISVQLNTEAFF
V: TRBV13; CDR3: CASSSLAGITHEQYF
V: TRBV21-1; CDR3: CAPLQPQTIYEQYF
V: TRBV6-5; CDR3: CASSRGQETQYF
V: TRBV6-2/TRBV6-3; CDR3: CASSIGTSGARLDTQYF
V: TRBV6-5; CDR3: CASGGAGELFF
V: TRBV28; CDR3: CASSSRSTEAFF
V: TRBV12-5; CDR3: CASAKDRTNTEAFF